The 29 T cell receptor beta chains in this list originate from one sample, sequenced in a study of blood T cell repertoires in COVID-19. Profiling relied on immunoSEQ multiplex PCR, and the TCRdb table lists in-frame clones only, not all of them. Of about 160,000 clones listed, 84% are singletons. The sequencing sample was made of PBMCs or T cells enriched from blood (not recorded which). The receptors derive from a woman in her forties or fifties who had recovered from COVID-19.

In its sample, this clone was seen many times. The CDR3 nucleotides are TGTGCCAGCAGCCGACAGGGTGTGAACACTGAAGCTTTCTTT. Translated, it gives CASSRQGVNTEAFF. The chain joins TRBV27 to TRBJ1-1; 7 bases line up with TRBD1. Germline V CDR1 and CDR2: MNHEY, SMNVEV (reference sequence). The CDR3 has 14 amino acids. The V and J ends lost 6 bases and 0 bases, in that order; junction bases with no gene match: 4.

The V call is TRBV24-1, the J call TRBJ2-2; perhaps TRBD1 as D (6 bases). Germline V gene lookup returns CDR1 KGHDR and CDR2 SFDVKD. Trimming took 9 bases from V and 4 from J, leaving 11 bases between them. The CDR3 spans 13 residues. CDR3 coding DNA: TGTGCCACCGGACTCAGGGGCACCGGGGAGCTGTTTTTT. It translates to CATGLRGTGELFF.

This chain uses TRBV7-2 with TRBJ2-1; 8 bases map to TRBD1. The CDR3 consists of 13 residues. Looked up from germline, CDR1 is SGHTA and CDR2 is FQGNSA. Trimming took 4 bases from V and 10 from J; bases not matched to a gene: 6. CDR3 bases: TGTGCCAGCAGCTCCCAGGGGGCGCGCGAGCAGTTCTTC. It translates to CASSSQGAREQFF.

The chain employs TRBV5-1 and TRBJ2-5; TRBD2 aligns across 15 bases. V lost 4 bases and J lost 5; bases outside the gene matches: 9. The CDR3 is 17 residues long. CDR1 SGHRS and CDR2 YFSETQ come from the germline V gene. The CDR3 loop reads CASSQGLAGGLRETQYF. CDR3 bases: TGCGCCAGCAGCCAAGGACTAGCGGGGGGGCTCAGGGAGACCCAGTACTTC.

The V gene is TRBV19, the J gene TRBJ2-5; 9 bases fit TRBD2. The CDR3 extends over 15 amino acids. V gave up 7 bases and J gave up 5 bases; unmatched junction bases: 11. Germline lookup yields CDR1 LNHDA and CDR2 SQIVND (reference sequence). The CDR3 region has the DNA TGTGCCAGTACTCAATACGGGCTAGCGGGGGAGACCCAGTACTTC. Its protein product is CASTQYGLAGETQYF. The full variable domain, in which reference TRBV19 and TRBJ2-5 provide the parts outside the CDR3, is DGGITQSPKYLFRKEGQNVTLSCEQNLNHDAMYWYRQDPGQGLRLIYYSQIVNDFQKGDIAEGYSVSREKKESFPLTVTSAQKNPTAFYLCASTQYGLAGETQYFGPGTRLLVL.

CDR3 in amino acids: CASSLNGNQPQHF. The CDR3, as DNA: TGTGCCAGCAGCCTCAATGGCAATCAGCCCCAGCATTTT. This chain joins TRBV14 and TRBJ1-5; D is uncertain. Trimming took off 4 bases at V and 2 bases at J, with 6 bases between the two ends. Germline assignment: CDR1 SGHDN and CDR2 FVKESK. The CDR3 extends over 13 amino acids.

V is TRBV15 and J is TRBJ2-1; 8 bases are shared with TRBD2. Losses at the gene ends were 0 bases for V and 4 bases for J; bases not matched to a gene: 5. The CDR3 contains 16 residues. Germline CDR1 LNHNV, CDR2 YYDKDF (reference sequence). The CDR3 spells CATSREPSGWYNEQFF. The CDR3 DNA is TGTGCCACCAGCAGAGAGCCTAGCGGGTGGTACAATGAGCAGTTCTTC.

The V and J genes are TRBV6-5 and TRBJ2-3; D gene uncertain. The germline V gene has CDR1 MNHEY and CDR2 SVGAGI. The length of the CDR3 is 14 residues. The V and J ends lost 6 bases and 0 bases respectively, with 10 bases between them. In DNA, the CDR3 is TGTGCCAGCAGGTTGGGCATAAGCACAGATACGCAGTATTTT. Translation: CASRLGISTDTQYF.

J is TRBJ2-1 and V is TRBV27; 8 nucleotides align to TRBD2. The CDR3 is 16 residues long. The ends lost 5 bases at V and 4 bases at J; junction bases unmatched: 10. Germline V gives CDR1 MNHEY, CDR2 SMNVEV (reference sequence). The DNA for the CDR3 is TGTGCCAGCAGTCTCACGCCGGGGGGGCTATACAATGAGCAGTTCTTC. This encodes CASSLTPGGLYNEQFF.

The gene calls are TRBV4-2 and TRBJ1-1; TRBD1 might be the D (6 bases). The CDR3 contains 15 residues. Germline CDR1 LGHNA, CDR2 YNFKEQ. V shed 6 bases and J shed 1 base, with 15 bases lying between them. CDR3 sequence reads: CASSQQGRENTEAFF. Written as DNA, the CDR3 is TGTGCCAGCAGTCAACAGGGTCGAGAGAACACTGAAGCTTTCTTT.

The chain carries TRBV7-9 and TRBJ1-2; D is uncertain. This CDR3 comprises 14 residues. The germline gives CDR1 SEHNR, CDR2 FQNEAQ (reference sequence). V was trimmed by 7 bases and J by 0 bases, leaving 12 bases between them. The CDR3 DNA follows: TGTGCCAGCACTTTAACATTCACTAACTATGGCTACACCTTC. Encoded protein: CASTLTFTNYGYTF.

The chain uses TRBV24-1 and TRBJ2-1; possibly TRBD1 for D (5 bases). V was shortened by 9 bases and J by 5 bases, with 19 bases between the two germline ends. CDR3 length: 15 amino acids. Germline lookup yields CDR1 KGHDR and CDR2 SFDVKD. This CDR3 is CATALGQGVNNEQFF. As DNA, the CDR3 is TGTGCCACCGCCCTTGGGCAGGGTGTAAACAATGAGCAGTTCTTC.

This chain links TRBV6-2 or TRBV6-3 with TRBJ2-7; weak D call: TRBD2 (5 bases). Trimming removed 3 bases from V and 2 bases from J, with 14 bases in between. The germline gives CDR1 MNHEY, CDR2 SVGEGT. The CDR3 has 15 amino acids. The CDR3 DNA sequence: TGTGCCAGCAGTTATCCCGAGACGGGAACCTACGAGCAGTACTTC. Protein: CASSYPETGTYEQYF.

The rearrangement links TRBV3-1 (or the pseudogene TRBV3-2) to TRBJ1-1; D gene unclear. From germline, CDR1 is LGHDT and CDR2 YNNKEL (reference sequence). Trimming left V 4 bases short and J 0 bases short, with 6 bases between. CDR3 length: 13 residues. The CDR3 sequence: CASSPTVNTEAFF. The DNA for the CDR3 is TGTGCCAGCAGCCCTACGGTGAACACTGAAGCTTTCTTT.

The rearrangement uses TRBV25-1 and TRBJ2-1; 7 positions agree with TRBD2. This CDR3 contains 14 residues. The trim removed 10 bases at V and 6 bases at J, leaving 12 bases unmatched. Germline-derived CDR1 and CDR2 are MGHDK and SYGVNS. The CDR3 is CATTAGSGRNEQFF. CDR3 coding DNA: TGTGCCACTACCGCGGGTAGCGGGCGCAATGAGCAGTTCTTC.

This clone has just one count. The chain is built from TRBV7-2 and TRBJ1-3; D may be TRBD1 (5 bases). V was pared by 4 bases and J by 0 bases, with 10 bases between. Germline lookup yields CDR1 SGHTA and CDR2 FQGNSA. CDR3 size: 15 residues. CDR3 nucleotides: TGTGCCAGCAGCTGGGACTTTAGCTCTGGAAACACCATATATTTT. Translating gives CASSWDFSSGNTIYF.

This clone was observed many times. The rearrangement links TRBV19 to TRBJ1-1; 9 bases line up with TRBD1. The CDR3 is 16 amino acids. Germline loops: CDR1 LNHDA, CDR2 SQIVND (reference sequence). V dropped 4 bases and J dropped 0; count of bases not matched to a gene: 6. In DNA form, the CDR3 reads TGTGCCAGTAGTAAGGGACAGGGCCTCATGAACACTGAAGCTTTCTTT. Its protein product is CASSKGQGLMNTEAFF.

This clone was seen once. CDR3 in DNA: TGTGCCAGCAGCTCAGGGGACGGCCGGGGCTATGGCTACACCTTC. The encoded protein is CASSSGDGRGYGYTF. This chain links TRBV7-2 with TRBJ1-2; a possible D gene is TRBD1 (6 bases). V gave up 4 bases and J gave up 4 bases, with 16 bases separating them. Germline V gene sequence: CDR1 SGHTA, CDR2 FQGNSA. This CDR3 is 15 amino acids long.

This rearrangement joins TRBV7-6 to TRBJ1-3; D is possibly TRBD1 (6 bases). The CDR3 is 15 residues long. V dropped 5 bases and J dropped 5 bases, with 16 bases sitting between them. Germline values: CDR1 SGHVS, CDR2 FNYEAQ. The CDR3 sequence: CASSPLAGARNTIYF. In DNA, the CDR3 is TGTGCCAGCAGCCCCCTTGCAGGGGCGCGAAACACCATATATTTT.

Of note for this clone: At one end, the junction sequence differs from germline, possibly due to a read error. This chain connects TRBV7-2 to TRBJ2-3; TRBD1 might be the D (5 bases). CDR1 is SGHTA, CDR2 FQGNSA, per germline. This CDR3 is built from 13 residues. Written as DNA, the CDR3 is TGTGCCAGCAGCTTTCCGGGTACAGGTACGCAGTATTTT. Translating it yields CASSFPGTGTQYF.

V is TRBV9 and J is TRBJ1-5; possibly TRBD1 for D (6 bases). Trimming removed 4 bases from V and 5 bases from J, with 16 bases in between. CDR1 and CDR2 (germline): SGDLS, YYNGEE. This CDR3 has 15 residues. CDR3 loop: CASSPGGGFDQPQHF. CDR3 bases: TGTGCCAGCAGCCCAGGTGGGGGCTTCGATCAGCCCCAGCATTTT.

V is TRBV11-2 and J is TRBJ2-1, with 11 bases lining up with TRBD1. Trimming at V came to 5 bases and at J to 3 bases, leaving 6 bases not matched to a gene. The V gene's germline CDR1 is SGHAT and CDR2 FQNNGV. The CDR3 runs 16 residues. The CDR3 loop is CASSPGGTGGYNEQFF. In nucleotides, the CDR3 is TGTGCCAGCAGCCCAGGGGGGACAGGGGGCTACAATGAGCAGTTCTTC. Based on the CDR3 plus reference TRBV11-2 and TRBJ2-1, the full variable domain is EAGVAQSPRYKIIEKRQSVAFWCNPISGHATLYWYQQILGQGPKLLIQFQNNGVVDDSQLPKDRFSAERLKGVDSTLKIQPAKLEDSAVYLCASSPGGTGGYNEQFFGPGTRLTVL.

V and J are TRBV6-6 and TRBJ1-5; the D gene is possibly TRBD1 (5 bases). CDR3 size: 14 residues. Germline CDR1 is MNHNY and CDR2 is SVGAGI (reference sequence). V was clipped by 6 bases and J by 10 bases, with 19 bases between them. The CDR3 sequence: CASREGTYNGPQHF. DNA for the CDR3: TGTGCCAGCAGGGAGGGGACCTACAACGGTCCCCAGCATTTT.

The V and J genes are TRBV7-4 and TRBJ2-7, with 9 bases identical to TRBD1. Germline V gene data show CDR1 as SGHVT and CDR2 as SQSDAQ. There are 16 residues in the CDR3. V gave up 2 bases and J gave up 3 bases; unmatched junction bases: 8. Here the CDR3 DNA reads TGTGCCAGCAGCTTACGTCCGGGACAGGGTCTCTACGAGCAGTACTTC. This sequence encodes CASSLRPGQGLYEQYF.

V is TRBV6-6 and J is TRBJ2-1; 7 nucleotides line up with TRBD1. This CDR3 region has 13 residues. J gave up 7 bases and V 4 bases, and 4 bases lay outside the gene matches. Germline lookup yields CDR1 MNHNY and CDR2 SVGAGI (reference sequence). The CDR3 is CASSLPGGNEQFF. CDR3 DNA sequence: TGTGCCAGCAGTTTACCAGGGGGAAATGAGCAGTTCTTC.

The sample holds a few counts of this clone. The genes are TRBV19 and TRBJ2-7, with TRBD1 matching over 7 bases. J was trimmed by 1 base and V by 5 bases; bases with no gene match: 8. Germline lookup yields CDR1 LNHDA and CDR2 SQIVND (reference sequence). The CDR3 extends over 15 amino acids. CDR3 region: CASSSPVGQSYEQYF. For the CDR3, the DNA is TGTGCCAGTAGTTCACCGGTGGGACAGTCCTACGAGCAGTACTTC.

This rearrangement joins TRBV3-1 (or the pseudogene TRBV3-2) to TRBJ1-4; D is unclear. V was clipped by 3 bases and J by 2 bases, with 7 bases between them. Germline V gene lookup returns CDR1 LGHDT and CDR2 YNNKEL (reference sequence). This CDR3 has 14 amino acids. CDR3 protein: CASSHRTTNEKLFF. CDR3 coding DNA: TGTGCCAGCAGCCATCGAACTACTAATGAAAAACTGTTTTTT.

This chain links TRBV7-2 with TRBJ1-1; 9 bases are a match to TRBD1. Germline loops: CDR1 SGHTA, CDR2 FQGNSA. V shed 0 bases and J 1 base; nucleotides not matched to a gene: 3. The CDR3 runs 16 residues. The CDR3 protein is CASSLAGGQGNTEAFF. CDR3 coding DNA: TGTGCCAGCAGCTTAGCCGGGGGACAGGGGAACACTGAAGCTTTCTTT.

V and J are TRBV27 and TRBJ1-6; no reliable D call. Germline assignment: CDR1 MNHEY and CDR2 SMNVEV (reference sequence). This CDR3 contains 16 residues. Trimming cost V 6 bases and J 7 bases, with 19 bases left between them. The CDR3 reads CASRTRVGLENSPLHF. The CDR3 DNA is TGTGCCAGCAGGACTAGGGTCGGCCTGGAGAATTCACCCCTCCACTTT.